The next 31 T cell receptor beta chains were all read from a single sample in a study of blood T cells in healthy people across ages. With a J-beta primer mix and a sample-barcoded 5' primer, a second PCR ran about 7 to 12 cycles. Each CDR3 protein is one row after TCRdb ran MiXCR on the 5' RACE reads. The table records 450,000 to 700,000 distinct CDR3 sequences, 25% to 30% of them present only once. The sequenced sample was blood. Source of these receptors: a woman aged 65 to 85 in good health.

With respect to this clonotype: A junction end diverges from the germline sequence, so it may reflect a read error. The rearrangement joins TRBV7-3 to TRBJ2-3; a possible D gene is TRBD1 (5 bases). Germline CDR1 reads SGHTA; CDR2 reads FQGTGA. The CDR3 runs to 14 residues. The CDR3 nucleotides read TGTGCCAGCAGCCTTTCAGGGATGGCAGATACGCTGTATTTT. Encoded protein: CASSLSGMADTLYF.

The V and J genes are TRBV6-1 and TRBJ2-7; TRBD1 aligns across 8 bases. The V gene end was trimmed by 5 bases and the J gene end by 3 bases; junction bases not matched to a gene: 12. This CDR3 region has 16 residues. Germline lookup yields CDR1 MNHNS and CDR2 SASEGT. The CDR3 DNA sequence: TGTGCCAGCAGTCCGACCACCGGGACAGGTAGCTACGAGCAGTACTTC. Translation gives CASSPTTGTGSYEQYF.

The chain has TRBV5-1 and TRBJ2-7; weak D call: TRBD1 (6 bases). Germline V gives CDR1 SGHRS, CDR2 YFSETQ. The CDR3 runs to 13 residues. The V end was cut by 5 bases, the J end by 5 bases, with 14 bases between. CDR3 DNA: TGCGCCAGCAGTCTACAGGGTATGAACGAGCAGTACTTC. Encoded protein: CASSLQGMNEQYF. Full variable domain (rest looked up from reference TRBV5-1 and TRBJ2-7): KAGVTQTPRYLIKTRGQQVTLSCSPISGHRSVSWYQQTPGQGLQFLFEYFSETQRNKGNFPGRFSGRQFSNSRSEMNVSTLELGDSALYLCASSLQGMNEQYFGPGTRLTVT.

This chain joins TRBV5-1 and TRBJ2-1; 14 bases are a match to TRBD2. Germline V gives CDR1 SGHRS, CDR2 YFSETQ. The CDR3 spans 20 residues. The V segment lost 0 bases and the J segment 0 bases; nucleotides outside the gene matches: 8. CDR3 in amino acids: CASSLGGTSGGLSSYNEQFF. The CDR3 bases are TGCGCCAGCAGCTTGGGGGGGACTAGCGGGGGCCTAAGCTCCTACAATGAGCAGTTCTTC.

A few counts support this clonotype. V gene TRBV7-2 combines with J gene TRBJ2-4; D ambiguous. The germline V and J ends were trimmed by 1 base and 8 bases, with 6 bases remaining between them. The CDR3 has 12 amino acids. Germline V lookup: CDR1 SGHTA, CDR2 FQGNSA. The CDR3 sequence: CASSLERDIQYF. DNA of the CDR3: TGTGCCAGCAGCTTAGAAAGGGACATTCAGTACTTC.

CDR3 nucleotide sequence: TGTGCCAGCAACCCCTCATGGTCGGGACAGCTCTACAATGAGCAGTTCTTC. This codes for CASNPSWSGQLYNEQFF. This sequence joins TRBV6-1 and TRBJ2-1; 7 nucleotides line up with TRBD1. The CDR3 has 17 residues. Losses at the gene ends were 7 bases for V and 3 bases for J; bases not matched to a gene: 15. The germline V gene has CDR1 MNHNS and CDR2 SASEGT.

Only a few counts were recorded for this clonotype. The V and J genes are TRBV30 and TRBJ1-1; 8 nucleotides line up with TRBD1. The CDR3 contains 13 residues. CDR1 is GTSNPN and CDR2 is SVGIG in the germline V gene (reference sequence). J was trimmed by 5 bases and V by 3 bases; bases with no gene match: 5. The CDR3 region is CAWRDRGGTEAFF. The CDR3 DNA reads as TGTGCCTGGAGAGACAGGGGTGGGACTGAAGCTTTCTTT.

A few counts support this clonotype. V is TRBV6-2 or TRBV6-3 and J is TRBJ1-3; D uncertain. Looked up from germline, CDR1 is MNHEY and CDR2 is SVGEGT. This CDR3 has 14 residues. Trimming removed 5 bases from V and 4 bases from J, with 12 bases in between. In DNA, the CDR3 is TGTGCCAGCAGTACCAGGACGCGCGGAAACACCATATATTTT. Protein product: CASSTRTRGNTIYF.

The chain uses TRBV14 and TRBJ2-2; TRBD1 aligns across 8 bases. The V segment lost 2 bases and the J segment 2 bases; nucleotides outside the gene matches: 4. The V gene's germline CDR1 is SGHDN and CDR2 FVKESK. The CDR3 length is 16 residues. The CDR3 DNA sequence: TGTGCCAGCAGCCAACCCGGGACAGGAAACACCGGGGAGCTGTTTTTT. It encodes CASSQPGTGNTGELFF.

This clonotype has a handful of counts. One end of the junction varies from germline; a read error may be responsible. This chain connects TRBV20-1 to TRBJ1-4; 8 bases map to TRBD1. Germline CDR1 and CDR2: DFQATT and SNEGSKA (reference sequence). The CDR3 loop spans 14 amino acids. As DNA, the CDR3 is TGCAGTGCTAGAATCCAGGGGGCTGATGAAGAACTGTTTTTT. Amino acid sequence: CSARIQGADEELFF.

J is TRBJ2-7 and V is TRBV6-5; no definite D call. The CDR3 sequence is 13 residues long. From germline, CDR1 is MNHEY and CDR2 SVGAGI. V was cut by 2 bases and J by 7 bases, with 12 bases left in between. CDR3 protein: CASSYPGRLEQYF. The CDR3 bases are TGTGCCAGCAGTTACCCGGGCCGCCTGGAGCAGTACTTC.

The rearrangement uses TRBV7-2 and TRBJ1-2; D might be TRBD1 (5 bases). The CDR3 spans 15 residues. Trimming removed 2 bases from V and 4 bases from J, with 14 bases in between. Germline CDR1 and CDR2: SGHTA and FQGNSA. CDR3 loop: CASSLIRAGGYGYTF. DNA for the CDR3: TGTGCCAGCAGCTTAATTAGGGCGGGGGGCTATGGCTACACCTTC. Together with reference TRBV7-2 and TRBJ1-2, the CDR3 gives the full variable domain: GAGVSQSPSNKVTEKGKDVELRCDPISGHTALYWYRQSLGQGLEFLIYFQGNSAPDKSGLPSDRFSAERTGGSVSTLTIQRTQQEDSAVYLCASSLIRAGGYGYTFGSGTRLTVV.

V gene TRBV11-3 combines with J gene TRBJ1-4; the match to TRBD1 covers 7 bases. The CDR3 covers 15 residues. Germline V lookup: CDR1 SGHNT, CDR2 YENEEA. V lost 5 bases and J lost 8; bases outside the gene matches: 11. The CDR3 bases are TGTGCCAGCAGCCTAATGACAGGGTCAAGAGAAAAACTGTTTTTT. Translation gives CASSLMTGSREKLFF.

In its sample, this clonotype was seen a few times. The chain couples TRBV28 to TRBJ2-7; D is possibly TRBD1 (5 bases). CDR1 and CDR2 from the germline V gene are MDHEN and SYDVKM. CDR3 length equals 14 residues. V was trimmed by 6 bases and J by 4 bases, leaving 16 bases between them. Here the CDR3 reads CASSPSVQGYEQYF. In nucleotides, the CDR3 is TGTGCCAGCAGCCCCTCGGTTCAGGGTTACGAGCAGTACTTC.

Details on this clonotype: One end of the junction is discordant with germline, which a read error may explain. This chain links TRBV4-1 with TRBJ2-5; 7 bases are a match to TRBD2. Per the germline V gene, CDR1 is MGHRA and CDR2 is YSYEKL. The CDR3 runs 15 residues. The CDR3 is CASSQEGHREETQHF. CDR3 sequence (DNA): TGCGCCAGCAGCCAAGAAGGACACCGGGAGGAGACCCAGCACTTC.

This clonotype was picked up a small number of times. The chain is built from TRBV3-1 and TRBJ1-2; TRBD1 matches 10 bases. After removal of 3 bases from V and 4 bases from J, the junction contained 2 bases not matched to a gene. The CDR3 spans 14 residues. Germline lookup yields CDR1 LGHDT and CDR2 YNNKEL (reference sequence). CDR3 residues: CASSQTGGSYGYTF. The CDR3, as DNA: TGTGCCAGCAGCCAGACAGGGGGCAGCTATGGCTACACCTTC.

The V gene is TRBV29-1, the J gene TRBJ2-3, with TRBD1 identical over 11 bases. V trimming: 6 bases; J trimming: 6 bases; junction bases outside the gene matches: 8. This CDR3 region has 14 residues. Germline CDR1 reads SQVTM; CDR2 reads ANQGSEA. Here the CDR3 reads CSVRRDRGGDTQYF. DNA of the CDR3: TGCAGCGTCCGCCGGGACAGGGGGGGTGATACGCAGTATTTT.

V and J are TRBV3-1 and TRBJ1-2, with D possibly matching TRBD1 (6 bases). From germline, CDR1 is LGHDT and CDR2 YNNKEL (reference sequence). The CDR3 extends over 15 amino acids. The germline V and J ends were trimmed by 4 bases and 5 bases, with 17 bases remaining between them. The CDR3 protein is CASSPSGGDRYGYTF. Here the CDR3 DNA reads TGTGCCAGCAGCCCGAGCGGGGGCGATCGGTATGGCTACACCTTC.

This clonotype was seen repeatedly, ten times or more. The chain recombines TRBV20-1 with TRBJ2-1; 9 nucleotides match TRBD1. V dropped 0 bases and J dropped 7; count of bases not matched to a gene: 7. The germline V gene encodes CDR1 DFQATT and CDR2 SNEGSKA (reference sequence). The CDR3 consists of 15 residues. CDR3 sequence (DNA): TGCAGTGCTAGAGATCCGGGACAGGGTAAAAATGAGCAGTTCTTC. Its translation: CSARDPGQGKNEQFF.

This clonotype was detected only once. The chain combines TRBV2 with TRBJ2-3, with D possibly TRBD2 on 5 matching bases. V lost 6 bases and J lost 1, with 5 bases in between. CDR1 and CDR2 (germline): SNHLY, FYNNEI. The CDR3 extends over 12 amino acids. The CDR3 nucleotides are TGTGCCAGCAGAGCGGGCACAGATACGCAGTATTTT. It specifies CASRAGTDTQYF.

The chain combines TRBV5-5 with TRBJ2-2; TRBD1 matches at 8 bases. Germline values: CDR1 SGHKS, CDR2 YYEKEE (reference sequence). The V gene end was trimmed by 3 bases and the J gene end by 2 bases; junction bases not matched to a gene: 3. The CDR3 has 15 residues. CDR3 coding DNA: TGTGCCAGCAGCTCGACAGGGGAAAACACCGGGGAGCTGTTTTTT. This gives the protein CASSSTGENTGELFF.

The CDR3 spells CATLTFAGGLDIQYF. The CDR3 nucleotides read TGTGCTACCTTAACCTTTGCGGGGGGGCTGGACATTCAGTACTTC. J is TRBJ2-4 and V is TRBV12-5, with 9 bases aligning to TRBD2. The V segment lost 10 bases and the J segment 8 bases; nucleotides outside the gene matches: 15. The CDR3 totals 15 residues. Germline-derived CDR1 and CDR2 are LGHNT and FRNRAP.

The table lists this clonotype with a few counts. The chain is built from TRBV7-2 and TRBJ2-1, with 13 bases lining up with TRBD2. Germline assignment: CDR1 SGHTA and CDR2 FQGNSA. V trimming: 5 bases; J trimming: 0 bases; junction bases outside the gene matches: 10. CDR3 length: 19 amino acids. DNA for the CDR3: TGTGCCAGCAGCGCGGGACTAGCGGGGACCCGTTCCTCCTACAATGAGCAGTTCTTC. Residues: CASSAGLAGTRSSYNEQFF.

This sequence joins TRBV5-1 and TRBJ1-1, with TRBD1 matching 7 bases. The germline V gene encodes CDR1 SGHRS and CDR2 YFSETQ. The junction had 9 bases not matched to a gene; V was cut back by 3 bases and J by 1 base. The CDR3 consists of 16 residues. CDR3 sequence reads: CASSSLPGGGNTEAFF. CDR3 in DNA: TGCGCCAGCAGCTCGTTACCAGGGGGAGGGAACACTGAAGCTTTCTTT.

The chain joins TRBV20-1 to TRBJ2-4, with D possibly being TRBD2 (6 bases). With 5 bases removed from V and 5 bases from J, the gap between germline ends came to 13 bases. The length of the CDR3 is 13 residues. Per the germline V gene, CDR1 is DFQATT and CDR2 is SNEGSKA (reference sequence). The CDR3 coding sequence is TGCAGTGCTTCCTCTAGCGTACAAAACATTCAGTACTTC. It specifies CSASSSVQNIQYF.

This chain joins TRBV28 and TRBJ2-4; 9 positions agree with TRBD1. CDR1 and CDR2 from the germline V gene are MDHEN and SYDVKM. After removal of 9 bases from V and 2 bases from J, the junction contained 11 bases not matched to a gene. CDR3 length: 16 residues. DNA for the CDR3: TGTGCCAGTAACAGGGGGCGCGGGTTATCCAAAAACATTCAGTACTTC. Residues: CASNRGRGLSKNIQYF.

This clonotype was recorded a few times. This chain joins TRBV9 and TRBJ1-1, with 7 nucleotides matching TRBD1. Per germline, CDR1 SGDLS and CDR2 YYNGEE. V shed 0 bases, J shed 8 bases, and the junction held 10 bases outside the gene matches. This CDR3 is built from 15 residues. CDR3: CASSVEAGGRSEAFF. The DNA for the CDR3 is TGTGCCAGCAGCGTAGAGGCAGGGGGTCGTTCGGAAGCTTTCTTT.

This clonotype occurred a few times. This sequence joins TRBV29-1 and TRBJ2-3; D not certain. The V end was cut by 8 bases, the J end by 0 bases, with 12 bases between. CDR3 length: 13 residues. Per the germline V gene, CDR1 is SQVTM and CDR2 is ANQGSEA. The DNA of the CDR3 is TGCAGCTTTAGGCCCACAAGCACAGATACGCAGTATTTT. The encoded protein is CSFRPTSTDTQYF.

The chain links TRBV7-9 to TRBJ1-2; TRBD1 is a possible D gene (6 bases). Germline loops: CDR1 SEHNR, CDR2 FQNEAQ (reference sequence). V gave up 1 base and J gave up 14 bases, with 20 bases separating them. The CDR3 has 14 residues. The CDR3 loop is CASSLGDTSSATTF. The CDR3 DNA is TGTGCCAGCAGCTTAGGGGACACCTCTAGTGCGACAACCTTC.

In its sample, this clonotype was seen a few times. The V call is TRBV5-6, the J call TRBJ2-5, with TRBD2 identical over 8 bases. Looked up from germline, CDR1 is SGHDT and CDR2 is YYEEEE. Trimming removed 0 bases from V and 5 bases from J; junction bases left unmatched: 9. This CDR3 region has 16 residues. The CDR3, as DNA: TGTGCCAGCAGCTTGGAATCAGGGACTAGGATGGAGACCCAGTACTTC. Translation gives CASSLESGTRMETQYF.

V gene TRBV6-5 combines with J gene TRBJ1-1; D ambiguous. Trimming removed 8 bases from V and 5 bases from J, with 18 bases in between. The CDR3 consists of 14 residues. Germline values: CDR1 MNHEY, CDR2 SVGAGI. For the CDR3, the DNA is TGTGCCAGCGCCGGAACCGCGGTCTGGACTGAAGCTTTCTTT. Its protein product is CASAGTAVWTEAFF.